This T cell receptor beta chain was sequenced for a study of T cells in Graves' hyperthyroidism and ophthalmopathy. Source material for PBMCs was less than 12 ml fresh peripheral blood. V shed 4 bases and J shed 5 bases, with 11 bases lying between them. Germline V gene sequence: CDR1 SNHLY, CDR2 FYNNEI. The CDR3 contains 13 residues. Concerning this clonotype itself: No antigen is known for it.

Study-level findings and limits: The model anticipated ophthalmopathy a median approximately six months pre-onset.

Researchers took RNA transcripts and amplified the TCR beta CDR3 regions from them. The HTBI primer set was used in a first-round RT-PCR of the TCR CDR3. TCRdb re-called the multiplex PCR reads with MiXCR, one entry per CDR3 protein. The table records 250,000 to 300,000 distinct CDR3 sequences, more than 12% of them present only once. The TCR comes from a woman between 40 and 50 years old with Graves' hyperthyroidism that later progressed to Graves' ophthalmopathy. The V call is TRBV2, the J call TRBJ2-5; a weak D match, TRBD2 (5 bases). What was sequenced was blood. CDR3 nucleotides: TGTGCCAGCAGTGGGACCCCGGGGGAGACCCAGTACTTC. It translates to CASSGTPGETQYF.